This TCR beta chain comes out of a study of blood T cell repertoires in COVID-19. About the research overall: COVID-19 samples, acute and convalescent, were from the United States, Italy and Spain. PBMCs, B-cell-depleted T cells, or T cells provided the cDNA or gDNA that made up the material.

Looked up from germline, CDR1 is GTSNPN and CDR2 is SVGIG (reference sequence). This CDR3 is built from 14 residues. Deletions cut 1 base from V and 0 bases from J, with 6 bases between. Assay: immunoSEQ multiplex PCR; the TCRdb copy retains only in-frame clones and omits some. The table records 180,000 or so clones, around 88% of them present only once. Sample: peripheral blood. This clonotype was sampled from a woman aged 25 to 39 with acute or convalescent COVID-19. The chain has TRBV30 and TRBJ2-2; D is unclear. The CDR3 bases are TGTGCCTGGAGTGGTACACCGAACACCGGGGAGCTGTTTTTT. Translating gives CAWSGTPNTGELFF.